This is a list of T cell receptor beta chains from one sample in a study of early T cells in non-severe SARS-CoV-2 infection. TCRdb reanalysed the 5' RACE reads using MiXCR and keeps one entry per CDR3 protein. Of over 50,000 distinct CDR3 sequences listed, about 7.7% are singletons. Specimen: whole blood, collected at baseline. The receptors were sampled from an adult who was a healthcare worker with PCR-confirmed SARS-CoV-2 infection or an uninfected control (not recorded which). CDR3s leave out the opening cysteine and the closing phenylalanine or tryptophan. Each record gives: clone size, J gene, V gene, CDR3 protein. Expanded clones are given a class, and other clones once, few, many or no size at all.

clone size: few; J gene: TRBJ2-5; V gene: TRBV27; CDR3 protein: ASSKGGTALETQY
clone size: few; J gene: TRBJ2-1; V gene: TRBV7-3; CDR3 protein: ASRDSRNEQF
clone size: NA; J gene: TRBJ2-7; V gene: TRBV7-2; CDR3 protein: ASTAGPYEQY
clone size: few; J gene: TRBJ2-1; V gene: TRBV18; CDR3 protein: ASSKNRVESYNEQF
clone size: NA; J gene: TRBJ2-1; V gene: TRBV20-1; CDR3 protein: SAGTNEQF
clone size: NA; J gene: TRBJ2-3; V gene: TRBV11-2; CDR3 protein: ASSWGLAGVPRPDTQY
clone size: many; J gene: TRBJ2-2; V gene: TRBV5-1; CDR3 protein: ASRMTSSNTGELF
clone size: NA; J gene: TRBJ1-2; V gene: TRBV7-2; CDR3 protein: ASSSGTGRARGYT
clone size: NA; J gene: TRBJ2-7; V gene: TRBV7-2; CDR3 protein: ASSSASGTYEQY
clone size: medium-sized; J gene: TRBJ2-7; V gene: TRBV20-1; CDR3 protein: SARAGVPLEEQY
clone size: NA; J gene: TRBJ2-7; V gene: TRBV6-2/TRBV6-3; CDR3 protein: ASGRRDYTYEQY
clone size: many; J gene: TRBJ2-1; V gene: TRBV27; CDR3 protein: ASSFLGDDNEQF
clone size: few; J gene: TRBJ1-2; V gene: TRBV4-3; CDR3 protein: ASSQDQLGYT
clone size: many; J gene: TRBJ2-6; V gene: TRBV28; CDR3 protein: ASDRGFAGANVLT
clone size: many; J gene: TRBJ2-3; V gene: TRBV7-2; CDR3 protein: ASSFLAGGKVDTQY
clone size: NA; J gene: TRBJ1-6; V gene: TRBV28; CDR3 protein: ASTRDLTANSPLH
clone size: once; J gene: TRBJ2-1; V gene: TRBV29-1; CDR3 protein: SVDDSSLSYNEQF
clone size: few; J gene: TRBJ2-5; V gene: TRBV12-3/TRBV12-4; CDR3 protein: ASSFSGVTKETQY
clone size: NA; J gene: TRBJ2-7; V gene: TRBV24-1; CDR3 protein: ATSASSGTGIDEQY
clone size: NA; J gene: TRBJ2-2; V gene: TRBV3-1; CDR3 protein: ASSQVAVMGLF
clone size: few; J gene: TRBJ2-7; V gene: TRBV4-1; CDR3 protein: ASSQENQVRYEQY
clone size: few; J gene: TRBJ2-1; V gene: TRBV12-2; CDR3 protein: ASRFPGLPNEQF